This TCR beta chain emerged from a study of T cell responses to AZD1222 COVID-19 vaccine. Note on this clone: What it binds is unknown.

Study observations and caveats: Vaccine-associated CD4 TCRs spanned spike, dominant at 160-218 and 743-854. Donor demographics were predominantly white British with a female majority; clonal diversity may be underestimated. Nearly half of the spike-specific TCRs reportedly recognize variant regions that carry no mutations. AZD1222 recipients seropositive at baseline numbered only six or seven.

The V gene lost 3 bases and the J gene lost 0 bases, with 8 bases spanning the gap. Germline CDR1 KGHSH, CDR2 LQKENI. This CDR3 region has 14 residues. The data were produced by immunoSEQ multiplex PCR, yet TCRdb's version contains in-frame clones alone and is incomplete. This table has 120,000 or so clones, roughly 90% appearing once. The V gene is TRBV18, the J gene TRBJ1-1, with D perhaps matching TRBD1 (6 bases). The starting material was peripheral blood, obtained 28 days after the second AZD1222 dose. The source of this sequence is an adult who received the AZD1222 COVID-19 vaccine. As DNA, the CDR3 is TGTGCCAGCTCACCTTGGGACATGAACACTGAAGCTTTCTTT. Protein: CASSPWDMNTEAFF.